The next 27 T cell receptor beta chains were all read from a single sample in a study of siplizumab effects on memory and regulatory T cells. The data were produced by immunoSEQ multiplex PCR, yet TCRdb's version contains in-frame clones alone and is incomplete. The sample carries more than 85,000 clones, around 93% recorded once. The specimen was CD4+ T cells sorted from blood. The origin of the receptors is a human donor in good health.

V usage is TRBV7-2 and J usage is TRBJ1-2; 9 positions agree with TRBD1. V was clipped by 0 bases and J by 8 bases; unmatched bases: 7. The CDR3 loop spans 15 amino acids. CDR1 is SGHTA and CDR2 is FQGNSA in the germline V gene. CDR3 sequence (DNA): TGTGCCAGCAGCTTAGCGGGACAGGGCTCCAGGGGCTACACCTTC. It is translated as CASSLAGQGSRGYTF. Full variable domain (outside the CDR3, taken from reference TRBV7-2 and TRBJ1-2): GAGVSQSPSNKVTEKGKDVELRCDPISGHTALYWYRQSLGQGLEFLIYFQGNSAPDKSGLPSDRFSAERTGGSVSTLTIQRTQQEDSAVYLCASSLAGQGSRGYTFGSGTRLTVV.

The chain couples TRBV5-6 to TRBJ1-4; 8 nucleotides agree with TRBD1. The CDR3 sequence is 16 residues long. The germline V gene has CDR1 SGHDT and CDR2 YYEEEE. V shed 4 bases, J shed 2 bases, and the junction held 7 bases outside the gene matches. For the CDR3, the DNA is TGTGCCAGCAGCATAAACAGGGGGATGACTAATGAAAAACTGTTTTTT. Its protein product is CASSINRGMTNEKLFF.

CDR3 sequence reads: CASSEEGDGETQYF. The CDR3 DNA is TGTGCCAGCAGTGAGGAAGGGGACGGGGAGACCCAGTACTTC. The rearrangement links TRBV7-9 to TRBJ2-5; D tentatively reads TRBD1 or TRBD2 (5 bases each). The CDR3 extends over 14 amino acids. The germline V gene has CDR1 SEHNR and CDR2 FQNEAQ (reference sequence). The germline V and J ends were trimmed by 6 bases and 5 bases, with 16 bases remaining between them.

The CDR3 sequence: CASTTGTLGEQYF. The DNA for the CDR3 is TGTGCCAGCACGACAGGGACCCTGGGCGAGCAGTACTTC. This rearrangement joins TRBV9 to TRBJ2-7; 7 bases line up with TRBD1. After removal of 6 bases from V and 6 bases from J, the junction contained 9 bases not matched to a gene. CDR1 SGDLS and CDR2 YYNGEE come from the germline V gene. There are 13 residues in the CDR3.

This chain uses TRBV5-8 with TRBJ2-7, with TRBD2 matching over 7 bases. The CDR3 runs to 13 residues. Germline CDR1 SGHTS, CDR2 YDEGEE. V was clipped by 0 bases and J by 7 bases; unmatched bases: 4. CDR3 nucleotides: TGTGCCAGCAGCTTGGCCCTAGCGGTTGAGCAGTACTTC. As protein: CASSLALAVEQYF.

The rearrangement links TRBV14 to TRBJ2-1; D is ambiguous. The CDR3 is 14 amino acids. The V end lost 1 base, the J end lost 10 bases, and 14 bases lay between the germline ends. Germline V gene data show CDR1 as SGHDN and CDR2 as FVKESK. The CDR3 sequence: CASSQGTVVNEQFF. DNA for the CDR3: TGTGCCAGCAGCCAAGGCACAGTAGTCAACGAGCAGTTCTTC.

The chain employs TRBV9 and TRBJ2-1; D perhaps matches TRBD1 (5 bases). From germline, CDR1 is SGDLS and CDR2 YYNGEE. V lost 4 bases and J lost 9, with 17 bases in between. This CDR3 contains 14 residues. The CDR3 is CASSNTWGRGEQFF. Written as DNA, the CDR3 is TGTGCCAGCAGCAATACGTGGGGCCGTGGTGAGCAGTTCTTC.

The CDR3 reads CASSDLGVRETDEQYF. The CDR3 DNA is TGTGCCAGCAGTGATCTGGGGGTGCGGGAGACTGACGAGCAGTACTTC. The gene calls are TRBV6-1 and TRBJ2-7; 7 positions agree with TRBD2. Per the germline V gene, CDR1 is MNHNS and CDR2 is SASEGT. V shed 3 bases and J 5 bases; nucleotides not matched to a gene: 13. This CDR3 contains 16 residues.

The chain couples TRBV30 to TRBJ2-6, with unresolved D. This CDR3 region has 16 residues. The germline V gene encodes CDR1 GTSNPN and CDR2 SVGIG (reference sequence). Trimming took 3 bases from V and 0 from J, leaving 12 bases between them. For the CDR3, the DNA is TGTGCCTGGAGCCTCACAACCTTCTCTGGGGCCAACGTCCTGACTTTC. This encodes CAWSLTTFSGANVLTF.

Points on this clone: A junction boundary mismatches the germline segment, possibly from a read error. The V call is TRBV19, the J call TRBJ1-5; D not certain. Germline lookup yields CDR1 LNHDA and CDR2 SQIVND (reference sequence). CDR3 size: 12 residues. The CDR3 bases are TGTGCCAGTAACAAGGGCAAGCAGCCCCAGCATTTT. Its protein is CASNKGKQPQHF.

V is TRBV29-1 and J is TRBJ2-5; D is possibly TRBD1 (6 bases). The better agreement between TRBJ2-7 and the DNA end casts doubt on the J call. CDR3 length equals 16 residues. In germline, CDR1 is SQVTM, CDR2 ANQGSEA. In DNA, the CDR3 is TGCAGCGTTGAAATGCCAGGGGAGAATTTTGCCTACGAGCAGTACTTC. It translates to CSVEMPGENFAYEQYF.

The chain has TRBV10-3 and TRBJ2-1; no reliable D call. V was clipped by 0 bases and J by 7 bases, with 13 bases between them. Looked up from germline, CDR1 is ENHRY and CDR2 is SYGVKD. The length of the CDR3 is 15 residues. The CDR3, as DNA: TGTGCCATCAGTGAGTCGACCCCGACCGGTAATGAGCAGTTCTTC. It codes for CAISESTPTGNEQFF.

The V and J genes are TRBV18 and TRBJ1-1; D unclear. Germline V gene sequence: CDR1 KGHSH, CDR2 LQKENI. The CDR3 contains 15 residues. The V and J ends lost 2 bases and 1 base respectively, with 11 bases between them. The CDR3 sequence: CASSPASRQNTEAFF. CDR3 bases: TGTGCCAGCTCACCAGCATCTAGGCAGAACACTGAAGCTTTCTTT.

The genes are TRBV27 and TRBJ1-2, with D uncertain. V lost 1 base and J 7 bases, leaving 10 bases between the germline ends. The CDR3 is made up of 13 amino acids. Germline V gives CDR1 MNHEY, CDR2 SMNVEV (reference sequence). CDR3 protein: CASSLFPGGGYTF. Written as DNA, the CDR3 is TGTGCCAGCAGTTTATTTCCCGGAGGTGGCTACACCTTC.

The V gene is TRBV9, the J gene TRBJ2-1, with a possible D match to TRBD2 (5 bases). The germline V gene has CDR1 SGDLS and CDR2 YYNGEE. Trimming took 5 bases from V and 5 from J, leaving 8 bases between them. The CDR3 contains 12 residues. CDR3 residues: CASSFSDNEQFF. CDR3 bases: TGTGCCAGCAGTTTTAGCGACAATGAGCAGTTCTTC.

The chain couples TRBV6-1 to TRBJ2-3; D remains unclear. Germline lookup yields CDR1 MNHNS and CDR2 SASEGT. Between the trimmed V and J ends, which lost 7 bases and 0 bases, there was a span of 5 bases. This CDR3 has 12 residues. The CDR3 loop is CASTQSTDTQYF. DNA of the CDR3: TGTGCCAGCACTCAAAGCACAGATACGCAGTATTTT.

The gene calls are TRBV7-2 and TRBJ2-2, with 11 positions matching TRBD1. The CDR3 is 15 residues long. Trimming cost V 4 bases and J 5 bases; bases outside gene matches: 3. CDR1 is SGHTA and CDR2 is FQGNSA in the germline V gene. The CDR3 is CASSWTGGRTGELFF. CDR3 nucleotides: TGTGCCAGCAGCTGGACAGGGGGCCGAACCGGGGAGCTGTTTTTT.

The chain couples TRBV19 to TRBJ2-4; tentative D call: TRBD1 (5 bases). This CDR3 is 15 amino acids long. Deletions cut 0 bases from V and 3 bases from J, with 9 bases between. Germline V lookup: CDR1 LNHDA, CDR2 SQIVND (reference sequence). The CDR3 DNA sequence: TGTGCCAGTAGTATAGACAGGGTGGACAAAAACATTCAGTACTTC. Residues: CASSIDRVDKNIQYF.

The V and J genes are TRBV23-1 and TRBJ2-5; TRBD1 matches 12 bases. TRBV23-1 is identified as an open reading frame with a role that is uncertain. V lost 3 bases, J lost 5 bases, and 7 bases stayed unmatched. The CDR3 loop spans 16 amino acids. The DNA for the CDR3 is TGCGCCAGCAGTCAGACGGGACAGGGGGCCCACGAGACCCAGTACTTC. The encoded protein is CASSQTGQGAHETQYF.

This rearrangement joins TRBV27 to TRBJ2-2, with 7 nucleotides matching TRBD2. CDR1 and CDR2 (germline): MNHEY, SMNVEV (reference sequence). The trim removed 2 bases at V and 4 bases at J, leaving 10 bases unmatched. The CDR3 is made up of 17 amino acids. The CDR3 bases are TGTGCCAGCAGTTTACGGGCTAGCGGAATCTTCACCGGGGAGCTGTTTTTT. Protein sequence: CASSLRASGIFTGELFF.

The V call is TRBV11-1, the J call TRBJ2-1, with a possible D match to TRBD1 (5 bases). This CDR3 is built from 13 residues. V lost 3 bases, J lost 7 bases, and 10 bases lay in between. Per the germline V gene, CDR1 is SGHAT and CDR2 is FQDESV (reference sequence). CDR3 sequence reads: CASSLGQINEQFF. In DNA, the CDR3 is TGTGCCAGCAGCTTGGGGCAGATAAATGAGCAGTTCTTC.

This clone has just one count. The V gene is TRBV18, the J gene TRBJ2-6; 10 nucleotides match TRBD2. The CDR3 is 18 residues long. V shed 3 bases, J shed 1 base, and the junction held 6 bases outside the gene matches. Germline CDR1 and CDR2: KGHSH and LQKENI. CDR3 DNA sequence: TGTGCCAGCTCACCGATAGCGGGAGGCCTTTCTGGGGCCAACGTCCTGACTTTC. It yields the protein CASSPIAGGLSGANVLTF.

The J gene is TRBJ1-2, the V gene TRBV6-1; D remains ambiguous. The CDR3 has 12 residues. Trimming stripped 2 bases from V and 8 bases from J, with 9 bases between. The germline V gene has CDR1 MNHNS and CDR2 SASEGT. In nucleotides, the CDR3 is TGTGCCAGCAGTGAAACCCGTGTGGGCTACACCTTC. Translation: CASSETRVGYTF.

The chain has TRBV5-1 and TRBJ1-5; possible D gene TRBD1, 6 bases. There are 14 residues in the CDR3. CDR1 SGHRS and CDR2 YFSETQ come from the germline V gene. Trimming left V 0 bases short and J 3 bases short, with 7 bases between. CDR3 region: CASSLGDNNQPQHF. The CDR3 nucleotides are TGCGCCAGCAGCTTGGGGGACAACAATCAGCCCCAGCATTTT. Full variable domain (remainder filled in from reference TRBV5-1 and TRBJ1-5): KAGVTQTPRYLIKTRGQQVTLSCSPISGHRSVSWYQQTPGQGLQFLFEYFSETQRNKGNFPGRFSGRQFSNSRSEMNVSTLELGDSALYLCASSLGDNNQPQHFGDGTRLSIL.

This chain connects TRBV7-8 to TRBJ1-2; D gene unclear. The CDR3 has 11 amino acids. CDR1 and CDR2 (germline): SGHVS, FQNEAQ. V gave up 1 base and J gave up 11 bases, with 8 bases separating them. CDR3 protein: CASSLGLWYTF. The CDR3 DNA sequence: TGTGCCAGCAGCTTAGGGTTGTGGTACACCTTC.

This chain connects TRBV5-1 to TRBJ2-1, with a weak D call TRBD2 (5 bases). Between the trimmed V and J ends, which lost 0 bases and 6 bases, there was a span of 13 bases. The germline V gene encodes CDR1 SGHRS and CDR2 YFSETQ. The CDR3 runs 15 residues. The CDR3 spells CASSLGSGFFNEQFF. DNA of the CDR3: TGCGCCAGCAGCTTGGGGAGCGGTTTCTTCAATGAGCAGTTCTTC. Combining the CDR3 with reference TRBV5-1 and TRBJ2-1 gives the whole variable domain KAGVTQTPRYLIKTRGQQVTLSCSPISGHRSVSWYQQTPGQGLQFLFEYFSETQRNKGNFPGRFSGRQFSNSRSEMNVSTLELGDSALYLCASSLGSGFFNEQFFGPGTRLTVL.

Comments on this clone: This sample includes further DNA sequences coding for the same CDR3. V and J are TRBV18 and TRBJ2-7; D is unclear. Trimming pared 3 bases from V and 1 base from J, leaving 4 bases between. The CDR3 length is 12 residues. CDR1 KGHSH and CDR2 LQKENI come from the germline V gene. This CDR3 is CASSPSSYEQYF. CDR3 coding DNA: TGTGCCAGCTCACCGAGTTCCTACGAGCAGTACTTC.